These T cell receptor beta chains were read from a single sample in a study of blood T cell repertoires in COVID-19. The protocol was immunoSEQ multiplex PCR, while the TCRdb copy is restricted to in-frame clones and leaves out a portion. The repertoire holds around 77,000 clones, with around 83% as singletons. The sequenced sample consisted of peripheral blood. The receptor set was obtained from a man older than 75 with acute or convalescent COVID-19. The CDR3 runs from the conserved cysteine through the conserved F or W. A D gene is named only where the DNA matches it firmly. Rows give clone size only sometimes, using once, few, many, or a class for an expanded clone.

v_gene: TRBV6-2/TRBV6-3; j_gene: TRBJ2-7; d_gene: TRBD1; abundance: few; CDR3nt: TGTGCCAGCAGTTACTCGGGACAGAACTACGAGCAGTACTTC; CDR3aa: CASSYSGQNYEQYF
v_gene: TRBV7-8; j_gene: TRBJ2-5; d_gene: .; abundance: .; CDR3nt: TGTGCCAGCAGCTGGGGCCTTCAAGAGACCCAGTACTTC; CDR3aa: CASSWGLQETQYF
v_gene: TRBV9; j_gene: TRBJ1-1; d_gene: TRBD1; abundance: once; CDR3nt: TGTGCCAGCAGCACTCACGGGACAGGGGGTGGCACTGAAGCTTTCTTT; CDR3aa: CASSTHGTGGGTEAFF
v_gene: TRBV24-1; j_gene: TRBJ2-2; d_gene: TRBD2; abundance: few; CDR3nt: TGTGCCACCGGGACTAGTTATACCGGGGAGCTGTTTTTT; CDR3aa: CATGTSYTGELFF
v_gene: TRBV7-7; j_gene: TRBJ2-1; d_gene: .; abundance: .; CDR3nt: TGTGCCAGCAGCTCCAGCGGGCCCGGCTCCTACAATGAGCAGTTCTTC; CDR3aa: CASSSSGPGSYNEQFF
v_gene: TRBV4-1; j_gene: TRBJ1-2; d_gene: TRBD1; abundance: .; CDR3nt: TGCGCCAGTATCGGACAGGGAGGGTATGGCTACACCTTC; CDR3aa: CASIGQGGYGYTF
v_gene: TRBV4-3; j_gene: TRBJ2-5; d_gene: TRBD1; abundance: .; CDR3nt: TGCGCCAGCAGCCAACATCAAGACAGGGAGTTTTCGGGGGAGACCCAGTACTTC; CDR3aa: CASSQHQDREFSGETQYF
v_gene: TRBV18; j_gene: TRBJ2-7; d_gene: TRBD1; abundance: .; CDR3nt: TGTGCCAGCTCCCTGATGCAGGGGGCGGCAGACGAGCAGTACTTC; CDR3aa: CASSLMQGAADEQYF
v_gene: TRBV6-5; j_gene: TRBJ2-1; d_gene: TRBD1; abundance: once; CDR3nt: TGTGCCAGCAGTCCAACAGGGGGCGCCTACAATGAGCAGTTCTTC; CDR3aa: CASSPTGGAYNEQFF
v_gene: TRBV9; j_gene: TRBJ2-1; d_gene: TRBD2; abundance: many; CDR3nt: TGTGCCAGCAGCGTTCTAGCGGGGGGGCATGAGCAGTTCTTC; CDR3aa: CASSVLAGGHEQFF
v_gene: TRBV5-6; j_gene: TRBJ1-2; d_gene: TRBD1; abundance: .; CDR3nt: TGTGCCAGCAGCCCGAGGCCGGACAGGGGTCTACTGAACTATGGCTACACCTTC; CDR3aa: CASSPRPDRGLLNYGYTF
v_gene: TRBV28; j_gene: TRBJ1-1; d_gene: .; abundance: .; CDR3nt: TGTGCCAGCAGTTTTTCAGGGCCGGGCGTGGCTTTCTTT; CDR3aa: CASSFSGPGVAFF
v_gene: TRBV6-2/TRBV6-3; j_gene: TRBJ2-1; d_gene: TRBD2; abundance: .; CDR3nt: TGTGCCAGCAGTTACCGACTAGCCTTTAATGAGCAGTTCTTC; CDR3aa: CASSYRLAFNEQFF
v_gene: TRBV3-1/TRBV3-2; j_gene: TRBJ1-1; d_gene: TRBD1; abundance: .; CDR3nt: TGTGCCAGCAGCCACGGACAGGGGGCAGGAGCAGCTTTCTTT; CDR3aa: CASSHGQGAGAAFF
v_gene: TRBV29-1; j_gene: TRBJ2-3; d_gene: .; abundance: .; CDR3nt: TGCAGCTCCCGGGGTGGCACAGATACGCAGTATTTT; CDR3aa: CSSRGGTDTQYF
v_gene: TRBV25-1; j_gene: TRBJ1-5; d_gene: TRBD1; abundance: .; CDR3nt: TGTGCCAGCGGGACAGGGGATCAGCCCCAGCATTTT; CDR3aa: CASGTGDQPQHF
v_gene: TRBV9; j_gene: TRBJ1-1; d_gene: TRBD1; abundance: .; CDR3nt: TGTGCCAGCAGTCTACAGGGGGGGAATGAAGCTTTCTTT; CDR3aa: CASSLQGGNEAFF
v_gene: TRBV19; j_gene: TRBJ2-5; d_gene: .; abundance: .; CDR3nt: TGTGCCAGTAGACCCGACAGAAACCAAGAGACCCAGTACTTC; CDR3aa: CASRPDRNQETQYF
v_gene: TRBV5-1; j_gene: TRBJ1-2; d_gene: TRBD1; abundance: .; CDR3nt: TGCGCCAGCAGCTGGGACAGGGGGCATTATGGCTACACCTTC; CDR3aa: CASSWDRGHYGYTF
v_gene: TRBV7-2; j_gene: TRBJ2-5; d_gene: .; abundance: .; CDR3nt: TGTGCCAGCAGTGACCGGAGCCCTAGGGAGACCCAGTACTTC; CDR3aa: CASSDRSPRETQYF
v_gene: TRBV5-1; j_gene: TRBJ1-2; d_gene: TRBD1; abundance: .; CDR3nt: TGCGCCAGCAGCTTGGCAGGGACAGACTATGGCTACACCTTC; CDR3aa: CASSLAGTDYGYTF
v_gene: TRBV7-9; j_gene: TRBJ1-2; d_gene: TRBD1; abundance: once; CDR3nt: TGTGCCAGCAGCTCCCAGGGGGGAAGCTATGGCTACACCTTC; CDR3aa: CASSSQGGSYGYTF
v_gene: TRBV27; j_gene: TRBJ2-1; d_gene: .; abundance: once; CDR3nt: TGTGCCAGCAGAGCCAGGGTCTCCTACAATGAGCAGTTCTTC; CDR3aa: CASRARVSYNEQFF
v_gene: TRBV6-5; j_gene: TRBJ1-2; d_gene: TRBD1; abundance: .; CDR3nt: TGTGCCAGCAGGCCCCCCCAGACAGGGACCTATGGCTACACCTTC; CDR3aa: CASRPPQTGTYGYTF
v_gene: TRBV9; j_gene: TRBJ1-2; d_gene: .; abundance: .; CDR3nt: TGTGCCAGCAGCGTAGTCTCCTGGTATCCCGGGACTAACTATGGCTACACCTTC; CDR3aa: CASSVVSWYPGTNYGYTF
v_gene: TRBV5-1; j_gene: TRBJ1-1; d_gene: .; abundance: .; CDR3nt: TGCGCCAGCATATCCCCACTAGGTGGCACTGAAGCTTTCTTT; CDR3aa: CASISPLGGTEAFF
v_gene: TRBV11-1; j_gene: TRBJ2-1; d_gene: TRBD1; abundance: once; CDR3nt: TGTGCCAGCAGCCCAGGACGGTCCTCAGGGGGCAATGAGCAGTTCTTC; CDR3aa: CASSPGRSSGGNEQFF